The T cell receptor (beta chain) described here comes from a study of T cell responses to AZD1222 COVID-19 vaccine. Study observations and caveats: A mostly white British donor set with more females was recruited, and clonal diversity was possibly underestimated.

A remark on this clone: Its target is unknown.

Repertoires were generated with immunoSEQ multiplex PCR, while TCRdb's copy carries only in-frame clones and drops some. The sample lists approximately 79,000 clones; 88% were seen once. Germline CDR1 SGDLS, CDR2 YYNGEE. The CDR3 has 15 residues. The trim removed 1 base at V and 4 bases at J, leaving 6 bases unmatched. The input for sequencing was peripheral blood, taken on day 0 of AZD1222 vaccination. The chain combines TRBV9 with TRBJ2-7, with 9 bases lining up with TRBD1. The sequence was collected from an adult in good health. This CDR3 is CASSVSGTGLYEQYF. Written as DNA, the CDR3 is TGTGCCAGCAGCGTATCCGGGACAGGGCTGTACGAGCAGTACTTC.